The rows below give T cell receptor beta chains drawn from one sample of a study of early T cells in non-severe SARS-CoV-2 infection. TCRdb re-called the 5' RACE reads through MiXCR, storing one row per CDR3 protein. The table shows 65,000 to 90,000 distinct CDR3 sequences, with 10% to 15% occurring only once. The sample taken for sequencing was whole blood. The receptors were gathered from an adult who was a healthcare worker with PCR-confirmed SARS-CoV-2 infection or an uninfected control (not recorded which). Each CDR3 is given with its conserved first and last residue.

V	CDR3
TRBV2	CASNRETGILDTQYF
TRBV7-8	CASSRHGTSGMNEQFF
TRBV5-1	CASSLDPVSGANVLIF
TRBV5-4	CATKGQPNTGELFF
TRBV20-1	CSAAPDRAEAFF
TRBV11-1	CASRSDRGRMNTGELFF
TRBV10-1	CASSGPGTENSPLHF
TRBV7-6	CASSFGVAGINEQFF
TRBV7-6	CASSHNTGELFF
TRBV12-3/TRBV12-4	CASSLEGLAGKTDTQYF
TRBV2	CASSESPGGWNEQFF
TRBV5-4	CASKRDSRSTDTQYF
TRBV2	CASRTPARNYGYTF
TRBV20-1	CSASRTGAYWGEKLFF
TRBV6-5	CASTGWGYEQYF
TRBV10-3	CAISEGREVTEAFF
TRBV5-1	CASSFGTYTDTQYF
TRBV7-2	CASSYTRASALEQYF
TRBV2	CASSEKWGHIAGEQYF
TRBV24-1	CATSDSGQLNTEAFF
TRBV7-2	CASSSASGRANSDTQYF
TRBV11-2	CASSSYIGGRQETQYF
TRBV3-1	CASSQGSSGSPYEQYF
TRBV3-1	CASSQGPRSSYEQYF
TRBV6-5	CASSATENTEAFF
TRBV29-1	CSVALLRDTEAFF
TRBV2	CASKGEPGPGRQYF
TRBV4-3	CASSQDRPVGQTGELFF
TRBV7-2	CASSSPLMSYEQYF
TRBV7-2	CASSMDRDLSYEQYF
TRBV5-1	CASSLLPGQGTVNQPQHF
TRBV14	CASSQMGAGDNGYTF
TRBV4-3	CASSPQLGPGELFF
TRBV4-1	CASSQRDSYEQYF
TRBV7-2	CASSPLTTTRSDTQYF
TRBV7-3	CASRGQPNTEAFF
TRBV7-2	CASSSSPNIQYF
TRBV7-2	CVSSLTGELQYF
TRBV5-5	CASSLLTGGNTEAFF
TRBV20-1	CSAEGSRHYTF
TRBV5-1	CASSSVPSGPYEQYF
TRBV7-2	CASSLGAGGQDTQYF
TRBV7-3	CASSPGGTSGRGEQFF
TRBV7-3	CASSPRQGSEQYF
TRBV29-1	CSVGTGEENIQYF
TRBV5-1	CASSSLVRQEQFF
TRBV9	CASSKPGQGAEVFF
TRBV12-3/TRBV12-4	CASNRGGGYTEAFF
TRBV5-1	CASSLAPVNEQFF
TRBV7-7	CASSPAERRTYNEQFF
TRBV20-1	CSALTGAEQYF
TRBV7-3	CASSFGTSGDTQYF
TRBV6-1	CASSTGTGHLYGYTF
TRBV19	CASTADPTGELFF
TRBV11-1	CASSVGSGWYGYTF